What follows are 24 T cell receptor beta chains derived from one specimen sequenced in a study of blood T cell repertoires in COVID-19. Sequencing used immunoSEQ multiplex PCR; TCRdb keeps in-frame clones, though not all of them. Here the sample spans over 150,000 clones, about 90% being singletons. The sequencing input was PBMCs or T cells enriched from blood (not recorded which). These receptors were collected from a woman aged 45 to 65 who had recovered from COVID-19.

The chain carries TRBV30 and TRBJ2-1; 8 bases align to TRBD2. Germline V CDR1 and CDR2: GTSNPN, SVGIG (reference sequence). Trimming removed 8 bases from V and 7 bases from J; junction bases left unmatched: 16. There are 15 residues in the CDR3. The CDR3 DNA is TGTGCCAGGATCTCCGGCACTAGCGGCCGAAATGAGCAGTTCTTC. Protein sequence: CARISGTSGRNEQFF.

V usage is TRBV25-1 and J usage is TRBJ1-1, with 8 bases fitting TRBD1. The germline gives CDR1 MGHDK, CDR2 SYGVNS. J gave up 1 base and V 0 bases, and 4 bases lay outside the gene matches. The length of the CDR3 is 16 residues. CDR3 sequence reads: CASSEYRTGRNTEAFF. DNA of the CDR3: TGTGCCAGCAGTGAATATCGGACAGGGAGGAACACTGAAGCTTTCTTT.

The chain has TRBV3-1 (or the pseudogene TRBV3-2) and TRBJ2-1; 8 nucleotides line up with TRBD1. Per germline, CDR1 LGHDT and CDR2 YNNKEL (reference sequence). J gave up 7 bases and V 4 bases, and 3 bases lay outside the gene matches. This CDR3 spans 13 amino acids. CDR3 amino acids: CASSPRTGNEQFF. The CDR3 DNA reads as TGTGCCAGCAGCCCCCGGACAGGGAATGAGCAGTTCTTC.

V is TRBV27 and J is TRBJ1-1; possibly TRBD1 for D (6 bases). Trimming left V 6 bases short and J 3 bases short, with 14 bases between. The CDR3 loop spans 14 amino acids. CDR1 is MNHEY and CDR2 is SMNVEV in the germline V gene (reference sequence). CDR3 loop: CASSPGQLYTEAFF. The DNA for the CDR3 is TGTGCCAGCAGCCCTGGACAGCTTTACACTGAAGCTTTCTTT.

The J gene is TRBJ2-2, the V gene TRBV4-1, with 11 bases fitting TRBD2. The CDR3 consists of 15 residues. V lost 3 bases, J lost 6 bases, and 3 bases stayed unmatched. In germline, CDR1 is MGHRA, CDR2 YSYEKL. CDR3 nucleotides: TGCGCCAGCAGCCAGTTAGCGGGAGGGCCCGGGGAGCTGTTTTTT. It is translated as CASSQLAGGPGELFF.

The V call is TRBV7-2, the J call TRBJ2-7, with 15 bases lining up with TRBD2. Per germline, CDR1 SGHTA and CDR2 FQGNSA. The CDR3 contains 19 residues. V lost 0 bases to trimming and J lost 7 bases; unmatched junction nucleotides: 13. The CDR3 loop is CASSLAQGTSGRPRGEQYF. The CDR3 region has the DNA TGTGCCAGCAGCTTAGCCCAGGGGACTAGCGGGAGGCCCCGGGGGGAGCAGTACTTC.

The rearrangement uses TRBV30 and TRBJ1-2, with 7 bases lining up with TRBD1. V was clipped by 6 bases and J by 0 bases; unmatched bases: 7. This CDR3 contains 14 residues. The germline CDR1 and CDR2 sequences are GTSNPN and SVGIG (reference sequence). The CDR3, as DNA: TGTGCCTGCCCGGGACAGACCGCTAACTATGGCTACACCTTC. Protein: CACPGQTANYGYTF. Looking up the rest from reference TRBV30 and TRBJ1-2 gives the full variable domain: SQTIHQWPATLVQPVGSPLSLECTVEGTSNPNLYWYRQAAGRGLQLLFYSVGIGQISSEVPQNLSASRPQDRQFILSSKKLLLSDSGFYLCACPGQTANYGYTFGSGTRLTVV.

The J gene is TRBJ1-4, the V gene TRBV7-3, with TRBD1 identical over 7 bases. The CDR3 sequence is 15 residues long. V lost 4 bases to trimming and J lost 2 bases; unmatched junction nucleotides: 4. CDR1 and CDR2 from the germline V gene are SGHTA and FQGTGA. The CDR3 nucleotides read TGTGCCAGCAGCTCAAAGGGGGCGACTAATGAAAAACTGTTTTTT. It encodes CASSSKGATNEKLFF. The whole variable domain, remainder taken from reference TRBV7-3 and TRBJ1-4, is GAGVSQTPSNKVTEKGKYVELRCDPISGHTALYWYRQSLGQGPEFLIYFQGTGAADDSGLPNDRFFAVRPEGSVSTLKIQRTERGDSAVYLCASSSKGATNEKLFFGSGTQLSVL.

In the case of this clone: The junction departs from the called germline gene at one end, perhaps through a read error. The chain recombines TRBV12-3 or TRBV12-4 with TRBJ1-2; D uncertain. CDR3 size: 9 residues. Here the CDR3 reads CASSLKESF. DNA of the CDR3: TGTGCCAGCAGTTTAAAGGAGTCCTTC.

The chain combines TRBV19 with TRBJ2-2, with 8 bases lining up with TRBD1. This CDR3 has 14 residues. Germline CDR1 reads LNHDA; CDR2 reads SQIVND (reference sequence). The V segment lost 2 bases and the J segment 6 bases; nucleotides outside the gene matches: 2. The CDR3 reads CASSIRQGSGELFF. DNA of the CDR3: TGTGCCAGTAGTATACGACAGGGGTCCGGGGAGCTGTTTTTT.

V and J are TRBV7-8 and TRBJ2-2, with 7 bases lining up with TRBD1. Germline CDR1 and CDR2: SGHVS and FQNEAQ. This CDR3 has 17 residues. Trimming took 2 bases from V and 0 from J; bases not matched to a gene: 6. The CDR3, as DNA: TGTGCCAGCAGCTTATTAGGGACAGTTGCGAACACCGGGGAGCTGTTTTTT. Protein product: CASSLLGTVANTGELFF.

The chain links TRBV10-1 to TRBJ2-6, with 10 bases fitting TRBD1. The CDR3 covers 18 residues. The junction had 2 bases not matched to a gene; V was cut back by 0 bases and J by 0 bases. Looked up from germline, CDR1 is WNHNN and CDR2 is SYGVQD (reference sequence). The CDR3, as DNA: TGCGCCAGCAGTGAGTCGGGGGACAGGGGCTCTGGGGCCAACGTCCTGACTTTC. Translation: CASSESGDRGSGANVLTF.

CDR3 residues: CASSPTVLSYNEQFF. In nucleotides, the CDR3 is TGTGCCAGCTCACCCACTGTCCTATCGTACAATGAGCAGTTCTTC. The chain couples TRBV18 to TRBJ2-1, with unresolved D. The CDR3 has 15 residues. Germline V gives CDR1 KGHSH, CDR2 LQKENI. V was clipped by 3 bases and J by 4 bases, with 13 bases between them.

The genes are TRBV30 and TRBJ2-1; TRBD2 aligns across 7 bases. The junction had 6 bases not matched to a gene; V was cut back by 4 bases and J by 0 bases. There are 15 residues in the CDR3. CDR1 and CDR2 from the germline V gene are GTSNPN and SVGIG (reference sequence). The CDR3 DNA follows: TGTGCCTGGACCACGGGGGACTACTCCTACAATGAGCAGTTCTTC. It specifies CAWTTGDYSYNEQFF.

This chain links TRBV6-5 with TRBJ1-1; D may be TRBD1 (6 bases). CDR1 and CDR2 from the germline V gene are MNHEY and SVGAGI. V shed 6 bases and J shed 3 bases, with 11 bases lying between them. The CDR3 has 13 residues. CDR3 region: CASSLRGDTEAFF. The CDR3 nucleotides read TGTGCCAGCAGCCTCAGGGGCGACACTGAAGCTTTCTTT.

V is TRBV3-1 (or the pseudogene TRBV3-2) and J is TRBJ1-3; 7 bases agree with TRBD1. Germline V lookup: CDR1 LGHDT, CDR2 YNNKEL (reference sequence). V was clipped by 11 bases and J by 0 bases; unmatched bases: 7. This CDR3 region has 14 residues. CDR3 in DNA: TGTGCCTCCCAGGACAGGCACTCTGGAAACACCATATATTTT. Amino acids: CASQDRHSGNTIYF.

The chain has TRBV10-1 and TRBJ1-1; 7 bases are a match to TRBD1. CDR3 length: 16 residues. V dropped 2 bases and J dropped 4; count of bases not matched to a gene: 10. Germline V gene data show CDR1 as WNHNN and CDR2 as SYGVQD (reference sequence). CDR3 in amino acids: CASSEGPGQDITEAFF. The CDR3 DNA is TGCGCCAGCAGTGAGGGTCCCGGACAGGACATCACTGAAGCTTTCTTT.

This clone was found once. This sequence joins TRBV7-8 and TRBJ2-1, with D possibly being TRBD2 (5 bases). Trimming removed 3 bases at V and 6 bases at J, with 12 bases between. Germline CDR1 SGHVS, CDR2 FQNEAQ. The CDR3 is 14 residues long. This CDR3 is CASSLGGFFNEQFF. For the CDR3, the DNA is TGTGCCAGCAGCTTGGGCGGGTTCTTCAATGAGCAGTTCTTC.

This chain links TRBV7-8 with TRBJ2-1; tentative D call: TRBD1 (6 bases). The V gene lost 6 bases and the J gene lost 8 bases, with 8 bases spanning the gap. The CDR3 runs 11 residues. Germline lookup yields CDR1 SGHVS and CDR2 FQNEAQ. The CDR3 here is CASRQGHEQFF. The DNA of the CDR3 is TGTGCCAGCAGGCAGGGGCATGAGCAGTTCTTC.

The chain combines TRBV11-2 with TRBJ1-2; no clear D. This CDR3 is built from 16 residues. V was clipped by 1 base and J by 1 base, with 13 bases between them. Per germline, CDR1 SGHAT and CDR2 FQNNGV. CDR3 region: CASSLGVTTINYGYTF. CDR3 coding DNA: TGTGCCAGCAGCTTAGGTGTGACAACCATTAACTATGGCTACACCTTC.

This chain uses TRBV7-9 with TRBJ2-1; D possibly corresponds to TRBD2 (6 bases). CDR1 is SEHNR and CDR2 is FQNEAQ in the germline V gene (reference sequence). Trimming shortened V by 1 base and J by 6 bases, and 19 bases separated the two germline ends. This CDR3 spans 17 amino acids. The CDR3 reads CASSLGALRLRGNEQFF. The CDR3 coding sequence is TGTGCCAGCAGCTTAGGCGCCCTCCGACTGCGGGGCAATGAGCAGTTCTTC.

V and J are TRBV5-1 and TRBJ2-1, with TRBD2 matching over 11 bases. From germline, CDR1 is SGHRS and CDR2 YFSETQ. This CDR3 is built from 15 residues. V dropped 7 bases and J dropped 7; count of bases not matched to a gene: 10. In DNA, the CDR3 is TGCGCCAGCCTGGGGCTAGCGGGAGGAGTGAATGAGCAGTTCTTC. This sequence encodes CASLGLAGGVNEQFF.

The chain combines TRBV28 with TRBJ1-2, with TRBD1 matching 9 bases. The CDR3 loop spans 15 amino acids. Germline V gene lookup returns CDR1 MDHEN and CDR2 SYDVKM. The trim removed 3 bases at V and 2 bases at J, leaving 4 bases unmatched. Here the CDR3 DNA reads TGTGCCAGCAGTTTGACGACAGGGGGAAACTATGGCTACACCTTC. Translating it yields CASSLTTGGNYGYTF.

The V gene is TRBV27, the J gene TRBJ2-2; D perhaps matches TRBD1 (5 bases). The CDR3 runs 14 residues. The V end lost 3 bases, the J end lost 6 bases, and 11 bases lay between the germline ends. Germline lookup yields CDR1 MNHEY and CDR2 SMNVEV (reference sequence). In DNA, the CDR3 is TGTGCCAGCAGTTTGACAGTATCGGCCGGGGAGCTGTTTTTT. It yields the protein CASSLTVSAGELFF.